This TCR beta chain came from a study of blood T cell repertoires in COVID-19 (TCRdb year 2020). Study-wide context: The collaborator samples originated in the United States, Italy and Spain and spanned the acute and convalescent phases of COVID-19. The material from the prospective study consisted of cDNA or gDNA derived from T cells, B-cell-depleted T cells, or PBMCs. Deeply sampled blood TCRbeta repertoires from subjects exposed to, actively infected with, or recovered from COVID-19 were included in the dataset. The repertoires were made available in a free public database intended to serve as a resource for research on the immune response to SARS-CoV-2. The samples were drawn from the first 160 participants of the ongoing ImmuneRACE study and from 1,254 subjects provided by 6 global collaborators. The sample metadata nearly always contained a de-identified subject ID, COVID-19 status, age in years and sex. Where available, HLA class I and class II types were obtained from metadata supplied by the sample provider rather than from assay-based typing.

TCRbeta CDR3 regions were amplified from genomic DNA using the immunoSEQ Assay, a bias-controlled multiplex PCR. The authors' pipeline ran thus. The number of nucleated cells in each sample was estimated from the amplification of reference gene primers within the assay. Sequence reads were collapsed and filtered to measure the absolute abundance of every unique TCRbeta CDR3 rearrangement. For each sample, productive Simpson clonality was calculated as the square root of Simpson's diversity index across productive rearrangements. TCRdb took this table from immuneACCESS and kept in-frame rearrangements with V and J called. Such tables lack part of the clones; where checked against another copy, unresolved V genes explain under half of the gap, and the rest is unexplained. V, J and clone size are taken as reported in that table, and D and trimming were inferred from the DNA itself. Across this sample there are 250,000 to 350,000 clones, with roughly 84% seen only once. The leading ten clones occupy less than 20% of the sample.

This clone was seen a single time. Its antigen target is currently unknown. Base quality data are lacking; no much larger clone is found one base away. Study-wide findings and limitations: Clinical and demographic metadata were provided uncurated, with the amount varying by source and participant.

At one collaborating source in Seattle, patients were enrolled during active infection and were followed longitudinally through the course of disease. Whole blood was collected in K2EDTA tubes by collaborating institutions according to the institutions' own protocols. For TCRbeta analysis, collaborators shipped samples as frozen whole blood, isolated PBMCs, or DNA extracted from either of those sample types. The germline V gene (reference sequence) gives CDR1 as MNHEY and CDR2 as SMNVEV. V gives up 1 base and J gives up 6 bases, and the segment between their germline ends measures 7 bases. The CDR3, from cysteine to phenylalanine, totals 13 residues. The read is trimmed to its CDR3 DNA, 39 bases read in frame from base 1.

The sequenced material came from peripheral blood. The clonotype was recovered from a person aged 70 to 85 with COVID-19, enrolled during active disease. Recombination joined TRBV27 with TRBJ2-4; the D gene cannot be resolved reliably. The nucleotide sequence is TGTGCCAGCAGTTTATTGCCAGGAAACATTCAGTACTTC. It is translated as CASSLLPGNIQYF.